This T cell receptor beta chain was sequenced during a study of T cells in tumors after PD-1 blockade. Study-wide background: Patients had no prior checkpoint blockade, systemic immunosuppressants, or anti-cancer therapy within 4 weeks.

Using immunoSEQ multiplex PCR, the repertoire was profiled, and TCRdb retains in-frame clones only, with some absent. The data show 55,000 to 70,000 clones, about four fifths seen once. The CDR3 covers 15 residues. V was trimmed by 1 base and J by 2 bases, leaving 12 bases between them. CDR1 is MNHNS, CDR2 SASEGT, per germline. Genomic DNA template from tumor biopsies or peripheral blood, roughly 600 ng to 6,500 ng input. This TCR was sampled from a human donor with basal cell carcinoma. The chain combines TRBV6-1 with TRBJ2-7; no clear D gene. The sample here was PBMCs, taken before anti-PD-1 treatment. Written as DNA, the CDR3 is TGTGCCAGCAGTGAAGGCAGCATTGGCCCCTACGAGCAGTACTTC. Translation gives CASSEGSIGPYEQYF.